This T cell receptor beta chain is drawn from a study of technical replicates of blood from several donors. The repertoire was sequenced with immunoSEQ multiplex PCR; TCRdb's copy has only in-frame clones and lacks some. The repertoire has around 72,000 clones, 95% to 98% of them found once; the top ten carry 0.2% to 0.25%. The germline CDR1 and CDR2 sequences are MDHEN and SYDVKM. The CDR3 spans 14 residues. The V gene lost 6 bases and the J gene lost 4 bases, with 15 bases spanning the gap. The chain is built from TRBV28 and TRBJ1-1, with no clear D. The TCR sequence derives from a human donor in good health. Sequenced sample: T cells isolated from PBMCs. The CDR3 coding sequence is TGTGCCAGCAGGTCGGGAGGCGGAAGCACTGAAGCTTTCTTT. Translating it yields CASRSGGGSTEAFF.